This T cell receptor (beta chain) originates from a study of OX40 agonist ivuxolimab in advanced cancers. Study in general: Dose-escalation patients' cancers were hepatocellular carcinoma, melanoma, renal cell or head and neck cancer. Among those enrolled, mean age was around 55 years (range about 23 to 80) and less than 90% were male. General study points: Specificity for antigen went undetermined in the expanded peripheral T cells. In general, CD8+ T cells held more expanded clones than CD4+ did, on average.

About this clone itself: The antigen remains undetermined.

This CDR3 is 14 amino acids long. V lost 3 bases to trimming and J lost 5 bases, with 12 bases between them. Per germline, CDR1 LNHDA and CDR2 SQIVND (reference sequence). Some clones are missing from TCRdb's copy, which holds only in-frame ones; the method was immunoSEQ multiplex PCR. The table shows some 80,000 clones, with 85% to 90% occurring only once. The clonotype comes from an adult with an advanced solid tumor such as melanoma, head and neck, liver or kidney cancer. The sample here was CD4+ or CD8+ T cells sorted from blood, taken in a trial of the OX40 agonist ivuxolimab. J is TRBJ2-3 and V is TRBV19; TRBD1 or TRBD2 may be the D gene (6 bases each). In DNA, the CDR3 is TGTGCCAGTAGTATTGGGGGGACAAGAGATACGCAGTATTTT. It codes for CASSIGGTRDTQYF.